The clone carrying this T cell receptor (beta chain) has at least ten counts. Germline CDR1 and CDR2: MNHNS and SASEGT. Deletions cut 7 bases from V and 0 bases from J, with 13 bases between. CDR3 length: 15 residues. Using RNA transcripts as the source, TCR beta CDR3 regions were amplified. RT-PCR in the first round (using the HTBI primer set) targeted the TCR CDR3. A single record per CDR3 protein comes from TCRdb applying MiXCR to the multiplex PCR reads. Among some 560,000 distinct CDR3 sequences listed, 15% to 19% were seen once. The data were obtained in a study of T cells in Graves' hyperthyroidism and ophthalmopathy. Exclusion of patients followed from uncontrolled infection, other autoimmune disease, pregnancy or lactation.

V is TRBV6-1 and J is TRBJ2-1, with unresolved D. The sample consisted of blood. This TCR was recovered from a woman in her twenties or thirties with Graves' hyperthyroidism. CDR3 residues: CASNKVEFSYNEQFF. CDR3 nucleotide sequence: TGTGCCAGCAACAAGGTGGAGTTCTCCTACAATGAGCAGTTCTTC.